The source of this T cell receptor beta chain is a study of T cell repertoires in ileal Crohn's disease. Study-level background: At surgery, 30% to 40% of patients smoked, with median disease duration 7.9 years. Operated complications were stricturing disease (61%) and penetrating disease (approximately 39%). About half of patients got postoperative therapy: about a dozen thiopurines, around 20 anti-TNF.

Repertoires were generated with immunoSEQ multiplex PCR, while TCRdb's copy carries only in-frame clones and drops some. There are thousands of clones in the sample; 76% occur only once, and about 17% lies in the top ten. CDR3 size: 15 residues. Per the germline V gene, CDR1 is MNHEY and CDR2 is SVGAGI. The V gene end was trimmed by 6 bases and the J gene end by 5 bases; junction bases not matched to a gene: 8. Patients were adults with ileal or ileocolonic Crohn's disease needing resection. The source material was ileal tissue. The TCR comes from an adult with Crohn's disease. The gene calls are TRBV6-5 and TRBJ1-4; 8 bases are shared with TRBD1. As DNA, the CDR3 is TGTGCCAGCAGGACTACAGGGGGATTAAATGAAAAACTGTTTTTT. Amino acid sequence: CASRTTGGLNEKLFF.